This T cell receptor (beta chain) is from a study of blood T cell repertoires in COVID-19. Study-wide context: Spain, Italy and the United States supplied samples that represented acute and convalescent COVID-19. PBMCs, B-cell-depleted T cells, or T cells provided the cDNA or gDNA that made up the material.

Trimming at V came to 0 bases and at J to 5 bases, leaving 4 bases not matched to a gene. CDR3 length: 15 amino acids. Germline-derived CDR1 and CDR2 are SGDLS and YYNGEE. This clone was detected once. TCRdb's table, derived via immunoSEQ multiplex PCR, lists solely in-frame clones and lacks some. Of 300,000 or so clones in the sample, just over 85% were seen once. The rearrangement joins TRBV9 to TRBJ2-1, with 8 bases lining up with TRBD2. This receptor was obtained from a woman aged 40-49 years with acute COVID-19. Sequencing was done on a sample of PBMCs or T cells enriched from blood (not recorded which). CDR3 protein: CASSVGAGGHNEQFF. CDR3 sequence (DNA): TGTGCCAGCAGCGTAGGTGCGGGAGGCCACAATGAGCAGTTCTTC.